This passage covers 16 T cell receptor beta chains from one sample sequenced in a study of shared T cell receptors in the human thymus. Sequencing used immunoSEQ multiplex PCR; TCRdb keeps in-frame clones, though not all of them. The sample contains 540,000 or so clones, roughly 74% of which appear only once. This sample was shared with a second study, whose subject was human thymus T cells.

Sequencing used thymocytes. All receptors derive from a boy under two years old with a congenital heart defect.

The genes are TRBV6-6 and TRBJ2-7, with a tentative D call TRBD2 (5 bases). Trimming pared 2 bases from V and 6 bases from J, leaving 17 bases between. Per germline, CDR1 MNHNY and CDR2 SVGAGI (reference sequence). The CDR3 covers 15 residues. This CDR3 reads CASSYSSLEPREQYF. In DNA, the CDR3 is TGTGCCAGCAGTTACAGCTCACTAGAGCCTCGCGAGCAGTACTTC.

The chain joins TRBV30 to TRBJ2-6; TRBD1 matches 7 bases. The CDR3 runs 13 residues. CDR1 is GTSNPN, CDR2 SVGIG, per germline (reference sequence). J was trimmed by 1 base and V by 8 bases; bases with no gene match: 2. The CDR3: CASRGSGANVLTF. DNA of the CDR3: TGTGCCAGCAGGGGGTCTGGGGCCAACGTCCTGACTTTC.

The CDR3 protein is CACRTASYEQYF. DNA for the CDR3: TGTGCCTGTCGGACAGCCTCCTACGAGCAGTACTTC. The chain carries TRBV11-2 and TRBJ2-7; TRBD1 might be the D (6 bases). The CDR3 runs 12 residues. CDR1 and CDR2 from the germline V gene are SGHAT and FQNNGV. Trimming left V 11 bases short and J 0 bases short, with 11 bases between.

Points on this clone: The junction departs from germline at one end; a sequencing error may be responsible. The V gene is TRBV19, the J gene TRBJ1-1; D remains unclear. This CDR3 is 8 amino acids long. Per germline, CDR1 LNHDA and CDR2 SQIVND (reference sequence). CDR3 in amino acids: CASRTPIF. In DNA form, the CDR3 reads TGTGCCAGTAGGACTCCGATCTTT.

The rearrangement uses TRBV7-6 and TRBJ1-3; 7 bases align to TRBD1. The CDR3 runs to 17 residues. Trimming removed 6 bases from V and 2 bases from J; junction bases left unmatched: 13. CDR1 is SGHVS and CDR2 is FNYEAQ in the germline V gene. CDR3 sequence reads: CASRRNKSTGPGNTIYF. In DNA form, the CDR3 reads TGTGCCAGCAGACGAAACAAATCGACAGGGCCTGGAAACACCATATATTTT.

J is TRBJ2-7 and V is TRBV19; 8 bases fit TRBD2. The CDR3 is made up of 14 amino acids. Germline-derived CDR1 and CDR2 are LNHDA and SQIVND (reference sequence). V shed 5 bases, J shed 5 bases, and the junction held 8 bases outside the gene matches. The CDR3 here is CASSPGATSDEQYF. The CDR3 nucleotides are TGTGCCAGTAGTCCCGGCGCGACTAGCGACGAGCAGTACTTC. Supplemented by reference TRBV19 and TRBJ2-7, the full variable domain reads DGGITQSPKYLFRKEGQNVTLSCEQNLNHDAMYWYRQDPGQGLRLIYYSQIVNDFQKGDIAEGYSVSREKKESFPLTVTSAQKNPTAFYLCASSPGATSDEQYFGPGTRLTVT.

The gene calls are TRBV6-5 and TRBJ2-4; TRBD2 matches at 9 bases. CDR1 and CDR2 (germline): MNHEY, SVGAGI. V shed 7 bases, J shed 6 bases, and the junction held 10 bases outside the gene matches. The CDR3 loop spans 15 amino acids. CDR3 protein: CASTVAGAGGNIQYF. For the CDR3, the DNA is TGTGCCAGCACCGTAGCGGGAGCAGGGGGAAACATTCAGTACTTC.

This chain joins TRBV6-5 and TRBJ2-2; no firm D call. Germline loops: CDR1 MNHEY, CDR2 SVGAGI. This CDR3 contains 16 residues. Trimming took 3 bases from V and 0 from J, leaving 11 bases between them. CDR3 amino acids: CASSYPGSANTGELFF. Written as DNA, the CDR3 is TGTGCCAGCAGTTATCCCGGTTCCGCGAACACCGGGGAGCTGTTTTTT.

The V call is TRBV7-2, the J call TRBJ2-7; a weak D match, TRBD2 (5 bases). The CDR3 runs 16 residues. Germline V gene data show CDR1 as SGHTA and CDR2 as FQGNSA. V was pared by 1 base and J by 3 bases, with 16 bases between. This CDR3 is CASSLEPRETHYEQYF. The DNA for the CDR3 is TGTGCCAGCAGCTTAGAGCCCCGGGAAACCCACTACGAGCAGTACTTC. Full variable domain (missing parts from reference TRBV7-2 and TRBJ2-7): GAGVSQSPSNKVTEKGKDVELRCDPISGHTALYWYRQSLGQGLEFLIYFQGNSAPDKSGLPSDRFSAERTGGSVSTLTIQRTQQEDSAVYLCASSLEPRETHYEQYFGPGTRLTVT.

The DNA of the CDR3 is TGTGCCAGCAGTGACTCTACTGGCGTCGCGGGAGGGGGGTACAATGAGCAGTTCTTC. Protein product: CASSDSTGVAGGGYNEQFF. This chain connects TRBV6-4 to TRBJ2-1; 9 positions agree with TRBD2. The CDR3 has 19 amino acids. Germline-derived CDR1 and CDR2 are MRHNA and SNTAGT. J was trimmed by 4 bases and V by 0 bases; bases with no gene match: 13.

V gene TRBV19 combines with J gene TRBJ2-1; D possibly corresponds to TRBD1 (6 bases). The germline CDR1 and CDR2 sequences are LNHDA and SQIVND (reference sequence). V lost 9 bases, J lost 8 bases, and 14 bases lay in between. This CDR3 has 12 amino acids. The CDR3 DNA sequence: TGTGCCAGCCGACAGGATTTGGATGAGCAGTTCTTC. The encoded protein is CASRQDLDEQFF. The full variable domain, in which reference TRBV19 and TRBJ2-1 provide the parts outside the CDR3, is DGGITQSPKYLFRKEGQNVTLSCEQNLNHDAMYWYRQDPGQGLRLIYYSQIVNDFQKGDIAEGYSVSREKKESFPLTVTSAQKNPTAFYLCASRQDLDEQFFGPGTRLTVL.

The V call is TRBV5-4, the J call TRBJ2-1, with D possibly matching TRBD2 (5 bases). From germline, CDR1 is SGHNT and CDR2 YYREEE (reference sequence). V was trimmed by 4 bases and J by 6 bases, leaving 20 bases between them. This CDR3 is 16 amino acids long. The DNA for the CDR3 is TGTGCCAGCAGCCCTGAATTGAGGGAAGATGTCAATGAGCAGTTCTTC. It codes for CASSPELREDVNEQFF.

The rearrangement joins TRBV7-3 to TRBJ2-3; 11 nucleotides match TRBD2. The length of the CDR3 is 17 residues. Unmatched junction bases numbered 11, after V lost 5 bases and J lost 4 bases. Germline values: CDR1 SGHTA, CDR2 FQGTGA. CDR3 DNA sequence: TGTGCCAGCAGCCCTACTTGGATAGCGGGAGGGCCAGATACGCAGTATTTT. Encoded protein: CASSPTWIAGGPDTQYF. Variable domain in full (rest from reference TRBV7-3 and TRBJ2-3): GAGVSQTPSNKVTEKGKYVELRCDPISGHTALYWYRQSLGQGPEFLIYFQGTGAADDSGLPNDRFFAVRPEGSVSTLKIQRTERGDSAVYLCASSPTWIAGGPDTQYFGPGTRLTVL.

V is TRBV2 and J is TRBJ2-7; maybe TRBD1 (5 bases). Germline CDR1 and CDR2: SNHLY and FYNNEI. V was pared by 0 bases and J by 5 bases, with 14 bases between. This CDR3 has 15 residues. The CDR3 DNA reads as TGTGCCAGCAGTGAAGCGTTCCCAGGGTTAAACGAGCAGTACTTC. This sequence encodes CASSEAFPGLNEQYF.

This sequence joins TRBV4-2 and TRBJ2-4; TRBD2 aligns across 8 bases. The length of the CDR3 is 15 residues. Germline CDR1 is LGHNA and CDR2 is YNFKEQ. V trimming: 1 base; J trimming: 4 bases; junction bases outside the gene matches: 3. The CDR3 loop is CASSQGTSLKNIQYF. DNA of the CDR3: TGTGCCAGCAGCCAAGGGACTAGCCTAAAAAACATTCAGTACTTC.

The chain carries TRBV19 and TRBJ2-6; D is perhaps TRBD2 (5 bases). Trimming stripped 0 bases from V and 2 bases from J, with 5 bases between. The germline V gene has CDR1 LNHDA and CDR2 SQIVND (reference sequence). The CDR3 is 15 amino acids. The CDR3 loop reads CASSIERAGANVLTF. CDR3 nucleotides: TGTGCCAGTAGTATAGAGCGGGCTGGGGCCAACGTCCTGACTTTC.